The 10 T cell receptor beta chains reported below all come from one sample, sequenced in a study of blood T cell repertoires in COVID-19. Repertoires were generated with immunoSEQ multiplex PCR, while TCRdb's copy carries only in-frame clones and drops some. The top ten clones hold approximately 2% of a sample with over 200,000 clones, 86% of them seen once. Sequencing used peripheral blood. These TCRs come from a man younger than 45 who had recovered from COVID-19.

The chain carries TRBV9 and TRBJ1-2; TRBD1 matches 8 bases. Germline V gene lookup returns CDR1 SGDLS and CDR2 YYNGEE. V shed 3 bases and J 3 bases; nucleotides not matched to a gene: 4. This CDR3 has 14 residues. DNA for the CDR3: TGTGCCAGCAGCGGTGACAGGGGATACTATGGCTACACCTTC. Translating it yields CASSGDRGYYGYTF.

The chain has TRBV5-1 and TRBJ2-7; D call uncertain. The CDR3 spans 14 residues. V was pared by 0 bases and J by 6 bases, with 13 bases between. Germline V gives CDR1 SGHRS, CDR2 YFSETQ. The CDR3 DNA sequence: TGCGCCAGCAGCTTGGGGGCTGAACCAGGCGAGCAGTACTTC. It encodes CASSLGAEPGEQYF.

This clone was found a few times. The chain carries TRBV30 and TRBJ2-7; D perhaps matches TRBD1 (6 bases). The CDR3 length is 15 residues. Trimming removed 0 bases at V and 3 bases at J, with 15 bases between. Germline V gives CDR1 GTSNPN, CDR2 SVGIG (reference sequence). CDR3 in amino acids: CAWSVVGRGIYEQYF. The CDR3 DNA sequence: TGTGCCTGGAGTGTAGTCGGCAGGGGAATCTACGAGCAGTACTTC.

The chain is built from TRBV15 and TRBJ1-4; D is unclear. The germline gives CDR1 LNHNV, CDR2 YYDKDF (reference sequence). The V gene lost 4 bases and the J gene lost 8 bases, with 5 bases spanning the gap. The length of the CDR3 is 11 residues. The CDR3 region is CATSTGEKLFF. The CDR3 nucleotides are TGTGCCACCAGCACGGGAGAAAAACTGTTTTTT.

The chain couples TRBV19 to TRBJ1-6, with D possibly matching TRBD1 (6 bases). The CDR3 totals 15 residues. V was pared by 4 bases and J by 5 bases, with 12 bases between. Germline V gives CDR1 LNHDA, CDR2 SQIVND (reference sequence). CDR3 sequence: CASSRYRDNNSPLHF. In DNA, the CDR3 is TGTGCCAGTAGTAGATACCGGGACAATAATTCACCCCTCCACTTT.

The rearrangement joins TRBV6-2 or TRBV6-3 to TRBJ2-7; TRBD1 matches 8 bases. V lost 6 bases and J lost 2; bases outside the gene matches: 15. Germline V gene lookup returns CDR1 MNHEY and CDR2 SVGEGT. This CDR3 is 17 amino acids long. CDR3 nucleotide sequence: TGTGCCAGCAGCCGCGGGTTCGGGGGACAGGCCCCCTACGAGCAGTACTTC. As protein: CASSRGFGGQAPYEQYF.

This clone has just a few counts. The gene calls are TRBV19 and TRBJ1-5; 8 positions match TRBD1. With V trimmed by 6 bases and J by 10 bases, 11 bases remained unmatched. Looked up from germline, CDR1 is LNHDA and CDR2 is SQIVND (reference sequence). This CDR3 has 14 amino acids. The CDR3: CASRKDRVHPPQHF. CDR3 nucleotide sequence: TGTGCCAGTAGAAAGGACAGGGTACATCCTCCCCAGCATTTT.

J is TRBJ2-2 and V is TRBV5-1, with 9 bases identical to TRBD2. Germline CDR1 and CDR2: SGHRS and YFSETQ. Germline trimming cut 4 bases from V and 5 bases from J; bases unmatched to any gene: 6. The CDR3 totals 15 residues. CDR3 coding DNA: TGCGCCAGCAGCCTTAGCGGGGGAGGAACCGGGGAGCTGTTTTTT. It yields the protein CASSLSGGGTGELFF.

The J gene is TRBJ2-3, the V gene TRBV9; maybe TRBD1 (6 bases). This CDR3 has 15 residues. The germline gives CDR1 SGDLS, CDR2 YYNGEE. Trimming took 5 bases from V and 4 from J, leaving 17 bases between them. CDR3 in amino acids: CASSRGIAESDTQYF. DNA for the CDR3: TGTGCCAGCAGTAGGGGGATTGCCGAGTCAGATACGCAGTATTTT.

The chain has TRBV5-6 and TRBJ1-3, with D perhaps matching TRBD1 (5 bases). The V gene's germline CDR1 is SGHDT and CDR2 YYEEEE. Deletions cut 4 bases from V and 1 base from J, with 15 bases between. The CDR3 extends over 16 amino acids. The CDR3 nucleotides read TGTGCCAGCAGCCAACCGGGGGAACTTTCTGGAAACACCATATATTTT. It is translated as CASSQPGELSGNTIYF.